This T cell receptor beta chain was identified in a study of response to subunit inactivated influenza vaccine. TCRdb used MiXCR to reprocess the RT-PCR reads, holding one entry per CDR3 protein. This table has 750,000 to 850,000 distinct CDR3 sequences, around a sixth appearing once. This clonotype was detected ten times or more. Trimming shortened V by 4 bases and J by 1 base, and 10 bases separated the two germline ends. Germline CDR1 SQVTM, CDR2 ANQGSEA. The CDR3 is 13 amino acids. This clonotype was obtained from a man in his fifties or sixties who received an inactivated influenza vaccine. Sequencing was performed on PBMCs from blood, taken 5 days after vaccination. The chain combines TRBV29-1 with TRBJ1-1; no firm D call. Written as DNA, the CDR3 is TGCAGCGTTGCCAGGTATGAGAACACTGAAGCTTTCTTT. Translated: CSVARYENTEAFF.